This is a list of T cell receptor beta chains from one sample in a study of PD-1 blockade in classical Hodgkin lymphoma. Some clones are missing from TCRdb's copy, which holds only in-frame ones; the method was immunoSEQ multiplex PCR. Of some 30,000 clones listed, more than 65% were seen once; the top ten hold about 18%. The material sequenced was peripheral blood mononuclear cells (PBMCs), taken before the fourth cycle of nivolumab. The receptors stem from a human donor with classical Hodgkin lymphoma. The CDR3 runs from the conserved cysteine through the conserved F or W. A D gene is named only where the DNA matches it firmly. Clone size is given for some rows only: seen once, a few or many times, or a class if the clone is expanded.

d_gene: TRBD1
v_gene: TRBV10-3
abundance: .
j_gene: TRBJ2-6
CDR3aa: CAIRGTGELGAGANVLTF
CDR3nt: TGTGCCATCAGAGGGACAGGGGAGTTAGGAGCTGGGGCCAACGTCCTGACTTTC

d_gene: .
v_gene: TRBV9
abundance: once
j_gene: TRBJ2-5
CDR3aa: CASSVGRQETQYF
CDR3nt: TGTGCCAGCAGCGTAGGGCGTCAAGAGACCCAGTACTTC

d_gene: .
v_gene: TRBV30
abundance: once
j_gene: TRBJ2-7
CDR3aa: CAWSGGQVNWILYEQYF
CDR3nt: TGTGCCTGGAGTGGGGGGCAGGTTAACTGGATTCTCTACGAGCAGTACTTC

d_gene: .
v_gene: TRBV9
abundance: .
j_gene: TRBJ1-5
CDR3aa: CASPLTSNQPQHF
CDR3nt: TGTGCCAGCCCCCTCACTAGCAATCAGCCCCAGCATTTT

d_gene: .
v_gene: TRBV11-1
abundance: .
j_gene: TRBJ2-7
CDR3aa: CASSHRENQFYEQYF
CDR3nt: TGTGCCAGCAGCCACAGGGAAAATCAGTTTTACGAGCAGTACTTC

d_gene: .
v_gene: TRBV7-2
abundance: .
j_gene: TRBJ1-6
CDR3aa: CASSLTAQFSPLHF
CDR3nt: TGTGCCAGCAGCTTAACAGCCCAGTTTTCACCCCTCCACTTT

d_gene: .
v_gene: TRBV4-3
abundance: .
j_gene: TRBJ1-4
CDR3aa: CASSRRLDSGNEKLFF
CDR3nt: TGCGCCAGCAGCAGAAGATTGGACAGCGGTAATGAAAAACTGTTTTTT

d_gene: .
v_gene: TRBV6-6
abundance: .
j_gene: TRBJ1-2
CDR3aa: CASSPRTLSQYGYTF
CDR3nt: TGTGCCAGCAGTCCGCGGACTCTATCGCAATATGGCTACACCTTC

d_gene: .
v_gene: TRBV19
abundance: .
j_gene: TRBJ2-7
CDR3aa: CASSRDETYEQYF
CDR3nt: TGTGCCAGTAGTAGGGACGAAACCTACGAGCAGTACTTC

d_gene: .
v_gene: TRBV7-3
abundance: .
j_gene: TRBJ2-3
CDR3aa: CASSLNGGGQYF
CDR3nt: TGTGCCAGCAGCTTAAACGGGGGTGGGCAGTATTTT

d_gene: TRBD2
v_gene: TRBV29-1
abundance: once
j_gene: TRBJ2-3
CDR3aa: CSARSGGTDTQYF
CDR3nt: TGCAGTGCCCGGAGCGGGGGAACAGATACGCAGTATTTT

d_gene: .
v_gene: TRBV4-2
abundance: .
j_gene: TRBJ1-6
CDR3aa: CASSQVEDGTVHSPLHF
CDR3nt: TGTGCCAGCAGCCAAGTAGAAGATGGGACGGTCCATTCACCCCTCCACTTT

d_gene: .
v_gene: TRBV18
abundance: few
j_gene: TRBJ2-1
CDR3aa: CASSPNFGAGIGEQFF
CDR3nt: TGTGCCAGCTCACCGAACTTCGGGGCGGGCATAGGTGAGCAGTTCTTC

d_gene: .
v_gene: TRBV2
abundance: few
j_gene: TRBJ1-4
CDR3aa: CASSGQASLPRPANEKLFF
CDR3nt: TGTGCCAGCAGTGGACAGGCGTCGCTCCCGAGGCCGGCTAATGAAAAACTGTTTTTT

d_gene: TRBD1
v_gene: TRBV9
abundance: .
j_gene: TRBJ1-2
CDR3aa: CASSQGGYGYTF
CDR3nt: TGTGCCAGCAGCCAGGGGGGGTATGGCTACACCTTC

d_gene: .
v_gene: TRBV7-2
abundance: once
j_gene: TRBJ2-7
CDR3aa: CASSPQGFYEQYF
CDR3nt: TGTGCCAGCAGCCCTCAGGGGTTCTACGAGCAGTACTTC

d_gene: TRBD1
v_gene: TRBV4-1
abundance: .
j_gene: TRBJ1-2
CDR3aa: CASSLSMAGTGGLEGYTF
CDR3nt: TGCGCCAGCAGCCTAAGTATGGCCGGGACAGGGGGCTTAGAAGGCTACACCTTC

d_gene: TRBD1
v_gene: TRBV5-1
abundance: .
j_gene: TRBJ2-1
CDR3aa: CASSPGTDNEQFF
CDR3nt: TGCGCCAGCAGCCCGGGGACAGACAATGAGCAGTTCTTC

d_gene: TRBD1
v_gene: TRBV6-1
abundance: once
j_gene: TRBJ2-3
CDR3aa: CASSDNPLRDRGADTQYF
CDR3nt: TGTGCCAGCAGTGATAACCCACTCCGGGACAGGGGAGCAGATACGCAGTATTTT

d_gene: .
v_gene: TRBV2
abundance: .
j_gene: TRBJ2-7
CDR3aa: CASMWGERNEQYF
CDR3nt: TGTGCCAGCATGTGGGGGGAGAGAAACGAGCAGTACTTC

d_gene: .
v_gene: TRBV19
abundance: .
j_gene: TRBJ2-3
CDR3aa: CASGLGISSTDTQYF
CDR3nt: TGTGCCAGTGGATTGGGAATTTCTAGCACAGATACGCAGTATTTT

d_gene: TRBD2
v_gene: TRBV6-4
abundance: few
j_gene: TRBJ2-3
CDR3aa: CASSGGSSTDTQYF
CDR3nt: TGTGCCAGCAGCGGGGGGTCTAGCACAGATACGCAGTATTTT

d_gene: .
v_gene: TRBV6-6
abundance: .
j_gene: TRBJ1-1
CDR3aa: CASSYGEDTEAFF
CDR3nt: TGTGCCAGCAGTTACGGAGAAGACACTGAAGCTTTCTTT

d_gene: TRBD1
v_gene: TRBV5-8
abundance: .
j_gene: TRBJ1-2
CDR3aa: CASSIGQGAGYGYTF
CDR3nt: TGTGCCAGCAGCATTGGACAGGGGGCTGGCTATGGCTACACCTTC

d_gene: .
v_gene: TRBV11-2
abundance: .
j_gene: TRBJ2-7
CDR3aa: CASSSNMGQYF
CDR3nt: TGTGCCAGCAGCTCCAACATGGGGCAGTACTTC

d_gene: TRBD1
v_gene: TRBV6-5
abundance: .
j_gene: TRBJ1-2
CDR3aa: CATKQGADGYTF
CDR3nt: TGTGCCACGAAACAGGGGGCAGATGGCTACACCTTC

d_gene: .
v_gene: TRBV6-1
abundance: .
j_gene: TRBJ2-3
CDR3aa: CASSGKFGGFTDTQYF
CDR3nt: TGTGCCAGCAGTGGCAAATTCGGTGGATTCACAGATACGCAGTATTTT

d_gene: .
v_gene: TRBV28
abundance: few
j_gene: TRBJ1-3
CDR3aa: CASRLEGASGNTIYF
CDR3nt: TGTGCCAGCAGGTTGGAAGGGGCCTCTGGAAACACCATATATTTT

d_gene: .
v_gene: TRBV4-3
abundance: .
j_gene: TRBJ2-5
CDR3aa: CASSQDVRAETQYF
CDR3nt: TGCGCCAGCAGCCAAGATGTGAGGGCGGAGACCCAGTACTTC

d_gene: TRBD2
v_gene: TRBV7-2
abundance: .
j_gene: TRBJ2-1
CDR3aa: CASSRNSGGNEQFF
CDR3nt: TGTGCCAGCAGCCGAAACTCGGGGGGCAATGAGCAGTTCTTC

d_gene: TRBD1
v_gene: TRBV27
abundance: .
j_gene: TRBJ2-7
CDR3aa: CASSPGDRAYEQYF
CDR3nt: TGTGCCAGCAGTCCGGGGGACAGGGCCTACGAGCAGTACTTC

d_gene: .
v_gene: TRBV5-1
abundance: .
j_gene: TRBJ2-7
CDR3aa: CASSSRQGTYEQYF
CDR3nt: TGCGCCAGCAGCTCTAGGCAGGGTACCTACGAGCAGTACTTC

d_gene: .
v_gene: TRBV5-4
abundance: .
j_gene: TRBJ1-2
CDR3aa: CASSRGDANYGYTF
CDR3nt: TGTGCCAGCAGCCGAGGGGACGCTAACTATGGCTACACCTTC

d_gene: .
v_gene: TRBV4-3
abundance: .
j_gene: TRBJ1-1
CDR3aa: CASSPGLGGGPLNTEAFF
CDR3nt: TGCGCCAGCAGCCCAGGTTTGGGGGGTGGTCCCTTGAACACTGAAGCTTTCTTT

d_gene: .
v_gene: TRBV19
abundance: .
j_gene: TRBJ1-1
CDR3aa: CASSSGRIGNTEAFF
CDR3nt: TGTGCCAGTAGTAGTGGACGGATTGGAAACACTGAAGCTTTCTTT

d_gene: TRBD2
v_gene: TRBV7-3
abundance: .
j_gene: TRBJ2-5
CDR3aa: CASSFLAGNQETQYF
CDR3nt: TGTGCCAGCAGCTTTCTAGCGGGTAACCAAGAGACCCAGTACTTC

d_gene: TRBD1
v_gene: TRBV28
abundance: .
j_gene: TRBJ1-4
CDR3aa: CASSAGTGGGLANEKLFF
CDR3nt: TGTGCCAGCAGTGCCGGGACAGGGGGCGGGCTAGCTAATGAAAAACTGTTTTTT

d_gene: .
v_gene: TRBV6-1
abundance: .
j_gene: TRBJ2-7
CDR3aa: CASSEPGLLDEQYF
CDR3nt: TGTGCCAGCAGTGAACCCGGGCTCTTGGACGAGCAGTACTTC

d_gene: TRBD1
v_gene: TRBV4-1
abundance: .
j_gene: TRBJ1-1
CDR3aa: CASSADRYTEAFF
CDR3nt: TGCGCCAGCAGCGCGGACAGGTACACTGAAGCTTTCTTT

d_gene: .
v_gene: TRBV4-3
abundance: .
j_gene: TRBJ1-2
CDR3aa: CASSQDNRLAGYTF
CDR3nt: TGCGCCAGCAGCCAAGATAATCGGCTCGCTGGCTACACCTTC